Presented here are 24 T cell receptor beta chains from one specimen sequenced in a study of T cell responses to AZD1222 COVID-19 vaccine. Sequenced by immunoSEQ multiplex PCR; TCRdb stores in-frame clones only, minus some. The sample lists 150,000 to 200,000 clones; around 88% were seen once. The sample in question was peripheral blood, obtained on day 0 of AZD1222 vaccination. The receptors come from an adult in good health.

The V and J genes are TRBV5-1 and TRBJ1-1; D is possibly TRBD1 (5 bases). From germline, CDR1 is SGHRS and CDR2 YFSETQ. The germline V and J ends were trimmed by 5 bases and 0 bases, with 23 bases remaining between them. CDR3 length equals 18 residues. The CDR3 spells CASSGGGSLGRVNTEAFF. The CDR3 DNA reads TGCGCCAGCAGTGGTGGAGGGAGTTTGGGGCGAGTGAACACTGAAGCTTTCTTT.

CDR3 in amino acids: CASSARGRTNTEAFF. As DNA, the CDR3 is TGTGCCAGCAGTGCCCGGGGCCGGACGAACACTGAAGCTTTCTTT. The J gene is TRBJ1-1, the V gene TRBV2, with a possible D match to TRBD1 (5 bases). The CDR3 covers 15 residues. Germline CDR1 SNHLY, CDR2 FYNNEI. V dropped 4 bases and J dropped 1 base, with 13 bases sitting between them.

The rearrangement joins TRBV4-1 to TRBJ1-1; D call uncertain. V dropped 0 bases and J dropped 1 base, with 15 bases sitting between them. The V gene's germline CDR1 is MGHRA and CDR2 YSYEKL. The CDR3 loop spans 17 amino acids. Here the CDR3 DNA reads TGCGCCAGCAGCCAAGAACGGAGGCGACCGAAGAACACTGAAGCTTTCTTT. Protein sequence: CASSQERRRPKNTEAFF.

V is TRBV5-1 and J is TRBJ1-1, with 9 positions matching TRBD1. CDR1 and CDR2 (germline): SGHRS, YFSETQ. The CDR3 loop spans 14 amino acids. Trimming cost V 7 bases and J 1 base; bases outside gene matches: 5. The CDR3: CASSEQGANTEAFF. CDR3 DNA: TGCGCCAGCTCCGAACAGGGGGCGAACACTGAAGCTTTCTTT.

The V and J genes are TRBV7-8 and TRBJ1-4; 10 nucleotides match TRBD1. CDR1 SGHVS and CDR2 FQNEAQ come from the germline V gene. This CDR3 has 13 amino acids. Trimming at V came to 6 bases and at J to 8 bases, leaving 3 bases not matched to a gene. CDR3 nucleotide sequence: TGTGCCAGCAGAGCGGGACAGGGGGAAAAACTGTTTTTT. Its protein product is CASRAGQGEKLFF. The variable domain in full, completed from reference TRBV7-8 and TRBJ1-4, reads GAGVSQSPRYKVAKRGQDVALRCDPISGHVSLFWYQQALGQGPEFLTYFQNEAQLDKSGLPSDRFFAERPEGSVSTLKIQRTQQEDSAVYLCASRAGQGEKLFFGSGTQLSVL.

This clone is a singleton in its sample. The V gene is TRBV7-3, the J gene TRBJ2-3; 13 positions match TRBD2. The CDR3 runs to 16 residues. Looked up from germline, CDR1 is SGHTA and CDR2 is FQGTGA. After removal of 5 bases from V and 4 bases from J, the junction contained 6 bases not matched to a gene. CDR3 in DNA: TGTGCCAGCAGCCAACTAGCGGGGGGGATGGCAGATACGCAGTATTTT. Its protein is CASSQLAGGMADTQYF.

The J gene is TRBJ1-1, the V gene TRBV30, with D possibly matching TRBD1 (6 bases). Germline values: CDR1 GTSNPN, CDR2 SVGIG (reference sequence). The CDR3 length is 15 residues. Trimming shortened V by 2 bases and J by 0 bases, and 13 bases separated the two germline ends. The CDR3 DNA follows: TGTGCCTGGAGTACACGGGGGGCAGTGAACACTGAAGCTTTCTTT. The encoded protein is CAWSTRGAVNTEAFF.

The chain carries TRBV5-1 and TRBJ2-7, with 7 bases lining up with TRBD1. The V gene end was trimmed by 4 bases and the J gene end by 4 bases; junction bases not matched to a gene: 2. There are 12 residues in the CDR3. Looked up from germline, CDR1 is SGHRS and CDR2 is YFSETQ. CDR3 amino acids: CASSPTGYEQYF. Written as DNA, the CDR3 is TGCGCCAGCAGCCCGACAGGGTACGAGCAGTACTTC.

The chain combines TRBV9 with TRBJ1-2; D gene unclear. V was pared by 3 bases and J by 1 base, with 13 bases between. CDR1 is SGDLS, CDR2 YYNGEE, per germline. This CDR3 has 15 amino acids. The CDR3: CASSARLGDNYGYTF. The CDR3 bases are TGTGCCAGCAGCGCTCGGCTCGGAGATAACTATGGCTACACCTTC.

This chain joins TRBV11-2 and TRBJ1-3; D not certain. Germline CDR1 and CDR2: SGHAT and FQNNGV. V lost 3 bases and J lost 0, with 9 bases in between. The CDR3 loop spans 15 amino acids. The CDR3 spells CASSLERVSGNTIYF. The CDR3 DNA is TGTGCCAGCAGCTTGGAACGGGTCTCTGGAAACACCATATATTTT.

The gene calls are TRBV19 and TRBJ2-3; D is perhaps TRBD2 (7 bases). The CDR3 is 13 residues long. CDR1 and CDR2 (germline): LNHDA, SQIVND (reference sequence). V was shortened by 8 bases and J by 2 bases, with 11 bases between the two germline ends. The CDR3 spells CASGRGHTDTQYF. As DNA, the CDR3 is TGTGCCAGTGGGAGGGGACACACAGATACGCAGTATTTT.

This sequence joins TRBV28 and TRBJ1-2, with 10 bases matching TRBD1. The CDR3 has 15 amino acids. CDR1 is MDHEN, CDR2 SYDVKM, per germline. J was trimmed by 7 bases and V by 4 bases; bases with no gene match: 9. CDR3 loop: CASSSSGQGRAGYTF. The CDR3 DNA follows: TGTGCCAGCAGTTCATCGGGACAGGGGAGGGCTGGCTACACCTTC.

This clone was seen only once. The chain links TRBV6-1 to TRBJ1-2; D unclear. Trimming removed 2 bases from V and 4 bases from J, with 11 bases in between. The CDR3 has 14 amino acids. Germline loops: CDR1 MNHNS, CDR2 SASEGT. CDR3 sequence: CASSEPSGSYGYTF. CDR3 nucleotides: TGTGCCAGCAGTGAACCGTCAGGCAGCTATGGCTACACCTTC.

CDR3 nucleotides: TGTGCCAGCAGTTTCGTAGGACAGGGATATGGCTACACCTTC. The encoded protein is CASSFVGQGYGYTF. The chain is built from TRBV25-1 and TRBJ1-2, with TRBD1 matching over 8 bases. Germline-derived CDR1 and CDR2 are MGHDK and SYGVNS. The trim removed 5 bases at V and 5 bases at J, leaving 7 bases unmatched. The CDR3 totals 14 residues.

This chain joins TRBV30 and TRBJ1-3; D is unresolved. Germline V CDR1 and CDR2: GTSNPN, SVGIG (reference sequence). The CDR3 is 15 amino acids. Trimming removed 0 bases at V and 1 base at J, with 10 bases between. In DNA form, the CDR3 reads TGTGCCTGGAGTGTAGGAGGTGGGTCTGGAAACACCATATATTTT. It is translated as CAWSVGGGSGNTIYF.

This chain connects TRBV10-3 to TRBJ1-2; D unclear. CDR1 is ENHRY, CDR2 SYGVKD, per germline. The CDR3 loop spans 13 amino acids. V gave up 3 bases and J gave up 4 bases, with 9 bases separating them. CDR3 DNA: TGTGCCATCAGTGAAGAGGGAATCTATGGCTACACCTTC. Its protein is CAISEEGIYGYTF.

V usage is TRBV6-2 or TRBV6-3 and J usage is TRBJ2-1; D gene ambiguous. The V and J ends lost 6 bases and 6 bases respectively, with 18 bases between them. CDR1 and CDR2 from the germline V gene are MNHEY and SVGEGT. This CDR3 spans 15 amino acids. This CDR3 reads CASSIGLNPINEQFF. DNA for the CDR3: TGTGCCAGCAGCATCGGGTTAAATCCCATCAATGAGCAGTTCTTC.

This clone has only a few counts. CDR3 DNA: TGTGCCACCAGCAGAGGATACGACACTGAAGCTTTCTTT. Translated, it gives CATSRGYDTEAFF. The J gene is TRBJ1-1, the V gene TRBV15; the D is unclear. Trimming stripped 1 base from V and 3 bases from J, with 6 bases between. Germline V CDR1 and CDR2: LNHNV, YYDKDF (reference sequence). The CDR3 has 13 amino acids.

The rearrangement joins TRBV30 to TRBJ1-1; D is possibly TRBD1 (6 bases). Germline V CDR1 and CDR2: GTSNPN, SVGIG (reference sequence). V lost 5 bases and J 10 bases, leaving 11 bases between the germline ends. The CDR3 has 10 amino acids. The CDR3 sequence: CAWGGPGAFF. CDR3 DNA sequence: TGTGCCTGGGGGGGCCCCGGAGCTTTCTTT.

This chain joins TRBV20-1 and TRBJ1-5; D perhaps matches TRBD1 (6 bases). Germline V gives CDR1 DFQATT, CDR2 SNEGSKA (reference sequence). The CDR3 extends over 14 amino acids. V was shortened by 3 bases and J by 1 base, with 10 bases between the two germline ends. CDR3 residues: CSASRGASNQPQHF. In nucleotides, the CDR3 is TGCAGTGCTAGTCGGGGGGCCAGCAATCAGCCCCAGCATTTT.

The CDR3 region has the DNA TGCGCCAGCAGTCAACCCGGGACAGGGGTAGCCAAAAACATTCAGTACTTC. It encodes CASSQPGTGVAKNIQYF. The V gene is TRBV23-1, the J gene TRBJ2-4; 10 nucleotides agree with TRBD1. TRBV23-1 is reported as an ORF; its role is uncertain. CDR3 size: 17 residues. V lost 2 bases to trimming and J lost 0 bases; unmatched junction nucleotides: 4.

The chain joins TRBV3-1 (or the pseudogene TRBV3-2) to TRBJ2-7; tentative D call: TRBD1 (5 bases). The CDR3 sequence is 12 residues long. Between the trimmed V and J ends, which lost 5 bases and 2 bases, there was a span of 7 bases. The germline gives CDR1 LGHDT, CDR2 YNNKEL (reference sequence). This CDR3 is CASSGAAYEQYF. Written as DNA, the CDR3 is TGTGCCAGCAGCGGGGCCGCCTACGAGCAGTACTTC.

This rearrangement joins TRBV5-4 to TRBJ1-2; D gene uncertain. Trimming left V 4 bases short and J 8 bases short, with 12 bases between. The CDR3 is made up of 12 amino acids. Germline CDR1 and CDR2: SGHNT and YYREEE (reference sequence). The CDR3 region has the DNA TGTGCCAGCAGCCGAGGGTTTGAGGGCTACACCTTC. The encoded protein is CASSRGFEGYTF.

This chain connects TRBV19 to TRBJ1-6; D possibly corresponds to TRBD1 (5 bases). V gave up 10 bases and J gave up 4 bases, with 14 bases separating them. Per the germline V gene, CDR1 is LNHDA and CDR2 is SQIVND (reference sequence). The CDR3 is 14 amino acids. Written as DNA, the CDR3 is TGTGCCACCATGCAGGGCTTGTATAATTCACCCCTCCACTTT. It yields the protein CATMQGLYNSPLHF. The full variable domain, with the rest looked up from reference TRBV19 and TRBJ1-6, is DGGITQSPKYLFRKEGQNVTLSCEQNLNHDAMYWYRQDPGQGLRLIYYSQIVNDFQKGDIAEGYSVSREKKESFPLTVTSAQKNPTAFYLCATMQGLYNSPLHFGNGTRLTVT.